The next 29 T cell receptor beta chains were all read from a single sample in a study of blood T cell repertoires in COVID-19. TCRdb keeps only in-frame clones here, not all; method: immunoSEQ multiplex PCR. The table shows 350,000 to 400,000 clones, with about nine tenths occurring only once. Material: PBMCs or T cells enriched from blood (not recorded which). These receptors came from a woman aged 40 to 50 who had been exposed to COVID-19.

This sequence joins TRBV27 and TRBJ1-2, with 8 bases that match TRBD1. The length of the CDR3 is 15 residues. CDR1 and CDR2 (germline): MNHEY, SMNVEV (reference sequence). The J segment lost 5 bases and the V segment lost 6 bases, leaving 11 bases of the junction unmatched. DNA for the CDR3: TGTGCCAGCAGAGATTCAGGGGGCATGAGATATGGCTACACCTTC. Protein sequence: CASRDSGGMRYGYTF.

As regards this clone: The junction departs from the called germline gene at one end, perhaps through a read error. The genes are TRBV10-3 and TRBJ1-5, with TRBD1 identical over 8 bases. CDR1 ENHRY and CDR2 SYGVKD come from the germline V gene. This CDR3 contains 15 residues. CDR3 amino acids: CAISDNSGGNQPQHF. For the CDR3, the DNA is TGTGCCATCAGTGACAATTCAGGGGGCAACCAGCCCCAGCATTTT.

The CDR3 loop reads CAISESGTGEYEQYF. The CDR3 DNA reads as TGTGCCATCAGTGAGTCCGGGACAGGGGAATACGAGCAGTACTTC. The gene calls are TRBV10-3 and TRBJ2-7; 10 bases line up with TRBD1. From germline, CDR1 is ENHRY and CDR2 SYGVKD. V lost 0 bases, J lost 4 bases, and 3 bases stayed unmatched. This CDR3 region has 15 residues.

This chain links TRBV30 with TRBJ1-4; D not certain. V gave up 2 bases and J gave up 8 bases, with 15 bases separating them. Germline V CDR1 and CDR2: GTSNPN, SVGIG (reference sequence). CDR3 size: 14 residues. The CDR3 sequence is CAWSPSGIPEKLFF. Here the CDR3 DNA reads TGTGCCTGGAGTCCTTCCGGGATCCCCGAAAAACTGTTTTTT.

The chain is built from TRBV6-1 and TRBJ2-2, with TRBD2 matching 8 bases. The CDR3 is 17 residues long. Per the germline V gene, CDR1 is MNHNS and CDR2 is SASEGT. Trimming removed 4 bases from V and 2 bases from J; junction bases left unmatched: 9. The CDR3 spells CASSARRGGPNTGELFF. In DNA form, the CDR3 reads TGTGCCAGCAGTGCAAGGCGCGGGGGGCCCAACACCGGGGAGCTGTTTTTT.

This rearrangement joins TRBV2 to TRBJ1-2; D ambiguous. Germline CDR1 SNHLY, CDR2 FYNNEI. The CDR3 has 13 amino acids. Trimming removed 2 bases at V and 4 bases at J, with 8 bases between. The CDR3, as DNA: TGTGCCAGCAGTGAAATGCCCGGCTATGGCTACACCTTC. It specifies CASSEMPGYGYTF.

V usage is TRBV12-3 or TRBV12-4 and J usage is TRBJ1-5; TRBD1 might be the D (5 bases). With 5 bases removed from V and 2 bases from J, the gap between germline ends came to 7 bases. This CDR3 has 13 amino acids. CDR3 residues: CASSDSGNQPQHF. The CDR3 region has the DNA TGTGCCAGCAGTGACAGTGGCAATCAGCCCCAGCATTTT.

V gene TRBV7-3 combines with J gene TRBJ2-6, with 10 nucleotides matching TRBD1. CDR1 and CDR2 from the germline V gene are SGHTA and FQGTGA. With 0 bases clipped from V and 6 bases from J, the junction kept 2 bases outside the gene matches. The CDR3 totals 16 residues. The DNA of the CDR3 is TGTGCCAGCAGCTTAACCGGGACAGGGGAGGCCAACGTCCTGACTTTC. Translated, it gives CASSLTGTGEANVLTF.

V is TRBV19 and J is TRBJ1-4, with D hard to call. Germline CDR1 and CDR2: LNHDA and SQIVND (reference sequence). The V and J ends lost 7 bases and 5 bases respectively, with 11 bases between them. CDR3 length: 13 amino acids. CDR3 nucleotide sequence: TGTGCCAGTATTGGGCAGACCAATGAAAAACTGTTTTTT. Encoded protein: CASIGQTNEKLFF.

This clone was detected only once. V is TRBV5-1 and J is TRBJ2-3, with D possibly TRBD1 on 6 matching bases. CDR3 length equals 15 residues. Trimming pared 3 bases from V and 0 bases from J, leaving 11 bases between. Germline-derived CDR1 and CDR2 are SGHRS and YFSETQ. The CDR3 sequence: CASSSYRVSTDTQYF. In DNA, the CDR3 is TGCGCCAGCAGCTCATACAGGGTAAGCACAGATACGCAGTATTTT.

The gene calls are TRBV30 and TRBJ2-5; 9 positions match TRBD2. V shed 2 bases, J shed 5 bases, and the junction held 18 bases outside the gene matches. The germline V gene encodes CDR1 GTSNPN and CDR2 SVGIG (reference sequence). CDR3 length equals 18 residues. DNA for the CDR3: TGTGCCTGGAGTCATTGGCGAATAGCGGGAGAGCATAGGGAGACCCAGTACTTC. Its translation is CAWSHWRIAGEHRETQYF. Variable domain in full (rest from reference TRBV30 and TRBJ2-5): SQTIHQWPATLVQPVGSPLSLECTVEGTSNPNLYWYRQAAGRGLQLLFYSVGIGQISSEVPQNLSASRPQDRQFILSSKKLLLSDSGFYLCAWSHWRIAGEHRETQYFGPGTRLLVL.

The V call is TRBV4-2, the J call TRBJ2-1; maybe TRBD2 (5 bases). Germline-derived CDR1 and CDR2 are LGHNA and YNFKEQ. This CDR3 has 14 amino acids. V lost 3 bases and J 0 bases, leaving 6 bases between the germline ends. CDR3 protein: CASSHRGSYNEQFF. The CDR3 bases are TGTGCCAGCAGCCACCGGGGCTCCTACAATGAGCAGTTCTTC.

The chain carries TRBV2 and TRBJ1-6; TRBD1 is a possible D gene (5 bases). Per the germline V gene, CDR1 is SNHLY and CDR2 is FYNNEI. The CDR3 sequence is 14 residues long. Trimming cost V 4 bases and J 8 bases, with 12 bases left between them. The CDR3 here is CASSVLTVDSPLHF. The CDR3 DNA sequence: TGTGCCAGCAGTGTACTGACAGTGGATTCACCCCTCCACTTT.

The sample holds a few counts of this clone. The genes are TRBV10-3 and TRBJ1-2; unclear D gene. CDR1 is ENHRY and CDR2 is SYGVKD in the germline V gene. Trimming removed 9 bases at V and 2 bases at J, with 13 bases between. This CDR3 is 13 amino acids long. This CDR3 reads CAISGQMNYGYTF. CDR3 DNA sequence: TGTGCCATTAGCGGTCAGATGAACTATGGCTACACCTTC.

The gene calls are TRBV9 and TRBJ2-3; 10 bases align to TRBD2. Per germline, CDR1 SGDLS and CDR2 YYNGEE. V shed 4 bases, J shed 1 base, and the junction held 3 bases outside the gene matches. This CDR3 spans 15 amino acids. The CDR3 DNA reads as TGTGCCAGCAGCTTTAGCGGGGGGCGCACAGATACGCAGTATTTT. It encodes CASSFSGGRTDTQYF.

This sequence joins TRBV7-9 and TRBJ2-7; TRBD1 agrees at 8 bases. J was trimmed by 7 bases and V by 4 bases; bases with no gene match: 6. The CDR3 length is 13 residues. Germline assignment: CDR1 SEHNR and CDR2 FQNEAQ (reference sequence). The CDR3 protein is CASSSDRAREQYF. DNA of the CDR3: TGTGCCAGCAGCTCGGACAGGGCTCGGGAGCAGTACTTC.

V usage is TRBV11-2 and J usage is TRBJ1-3, with D possibly matching TRBD1 (6 bases). This CDR3 spans 16 amino acids. Deletions cut 3 bases from V and 3 bases from J, with 15 bases between. Germline CDR1 is SGHAT and CDR2 is FQNNGV. CDR3 residues: CASSLVPRGDGNTIYF. As DNA, the CDR3 is TGTGCCAGCAGCTTGGTACCCAGGGGAGATGGAAACACCATATATTTT.

The count of this clone is one. The chain has TRBV14 and TRBJ1-1; D might be TRBD1 (5 bases). CDR3 length: 13 residues. Germline CDR1 reads SGHDN; CDR2 reads FVKESK. V lost 6 bases, J lost 3 bases, and 11 bases lay in between. The CDR3 sequence: CASSRQPYTEAFF. For the CDR3, the DNA is TGTGCCAGCAGTCGACAGCCGTACACTGAAGCTTTCTTT.

V usage is TRBV2 and J usage is TRBJ1-6; 7 nucleotides match TRBD1. Germline V gene sequence: CDR1 SNHLY, CDR2 FYNNEI. The CDR3 has 14 residues. V lost 5 bases, J lost 7 bases, and 5 bases stayed unmatched. This CDR3 is CASSRDSQNSPLHF. The CDR3 nucleotides read TGTGCCAGCAGTAGGGACAGCCAAAATTCACCCCTCCACTTT.

This chain connects TRBV6-6 to TRBJ1-2; D is uncertain. Trimming took 0 bases from V and 2 from J, leaving 7 bases between them. CDR1 is MNHNY and CDR2 is SVGAGI in the germline V gene (reference sequence). CDR3 length: 14 residues. The CDR3 protein is CASSYSGRNYGYTF. In nucleotides, the CDR3 is TGTGCCAGCAGTTACTCGGGCAGGAACTATGGCTACACCTTC.

Here the CDR3 DNA reads TGTGCCAGCAGTTTATCTGGGGGCGAGCGGCCCCAGCATTTT. Its protein product is CASSLSGGERPQHF. This chain uses TRBV27 with TRBJ1-5; D perhaps matches TRBD1 (6 bases). The length of the CDR3 is 14 residues. Germline V lookup: CDR1 MNHEY, CDR2 SMNVEV (reference sequence). Trimming removed 0 bases at V and 9 bases at J, with 12 bases between.

The chain links TRBV28 to TRBJ2-7, with 8 bases aligning to TRBD1. The CDR3 is 16 amino acids. Germline CDR1 MDHEN, CDR2 SYDVKM. J lost 3 bases, V lost 5 bases, and 12 bases had no gene match. The chain's CDR3 is CASSPTGGLLDYEQYF. CDR3 DNA sequence: TGTGCCAGCAGTCCTACAGGGGGTCTTTTAGACTACGAGCAGTACTTC. Supplemented by reference TRBV28 and TRBJ2-7, the full variable domain reads DVKVTQSSRYLVKRTGEKVFLECVQDMDHENMFWYRQDPGLGLRLIYFSYDVKMKEKGDIPEGYSVSREKKERFSLILESASTNQTSMYLCASSPTGGLLDYEQYFGPGTRLTVT.

This clone has just one count. The rearrangement links TRBV5-1 to TRBJ1-1; weak D call: TRBD1 (6 bases). The CDR3 is made up of 14 amino acids. Germline CDR1 reads SGHRS; CDR2 reads YFSETQ. V lost 1 base, J lost 2 bases, and 9 bases lay in between. CDR3 loop: CASSLSGVNTEAFF. CDR3 in DNA: TGCGCCAGCAGCTTGTCAGGGGTTAACACTGAAGCTTTCTTT.

The CDR3 DNA reads as TGTGCCAGCAGTTACGGAGGCCAGGCGGAAAACTATGGCTACACCTTC. Its translation is CASSYGGQAENYGYTF. This chain links TRBV6-5 with TRBJ1-2; D is undetermined. Trimming cost V 2 bases and J 2 bases, with 15 bases left between them. The CDR3 consists of 16 residues. Germline V lookup: CDR1 MNHEY, CDR2 SVGAGI.

The chain has TRBV5-1 and TRBJ2-3, with TRBD2 identical over 8 bases. Trimming at V came to 6 bases and at J to 4 bases, leaving 10 bases not matched to a gene. Germline-derived CDR1 and CDR2 are SGHRS and YFSETQ. This CDR3 spans 15 amino acids. In DNA, the CDR3 is TGCGCCAGCATCCTCGGAGCGGGAGAAGCAGATACGCAGTATTTT. Its protein is CASILGAGEADTQYF.

The gene calls are TRBV7-9 and TRBJ1-1; maybe TRBD1 (6 bases). This CDR3 spans 11 amino acids. The germline V gene has CDR1 SEHNR and CDR2 FQNEAQ (reference sequence). Trimming took 8 bases from V and 6 from J, leaving 10 bases between them. The DNA of the CDR3 is TGTGCCAGCCGGGACAACTCTGAAGCTTTCTTT. Protein sequence: CASRDNSEAFF. The full variable domain, completed using reference TRBV7-9 and TRBJ1-1, is DTGVSQNPRHKITKRGQNVTFRCDPISEHNRLYWYRQTLGQGPEFLTYFQNEAQLEKSRLLSDRFSAERPKGSFSTLEIQRTEQGDSAMYLCASRDNSEAFFGQGTRLTVV.

J is TRBJ1-4 and V is TRBV5-1; D is unclear. This CDR3 region has 17 residues. CDR1 is SGHRS and CDR2 is YFSETQ in the germline V gene. V gave up 2 bases and J gave up 0 bases, with 14 bases separating them. The CDR3 reads CASSLDAASATNEKLFF. CDR3 bases: TGCGCCAGCAGCTTAGATGCCGCGAGCGCAACTAATGAAAAACTGTTTTTT.

The genes are TRBV19 and TRBJ2-5, with a tentative D call TRBD1 (5 bases). The germline V gene encodes CDR1 LNHDA and CDR2 SQIVND (reference sequence). The CDR3 totals 15 residues. V lost 0 bases to trimming and J lost 2 bases, with 10 bases between them. CDR3 loop: CASSIDDRTQETQYF. CDR3 nucleotides: TGTGCCAGTAGTATAGATGACAGAACTCAAGAGACCCAGTACTTC.

The chain links TRBV24-1 to TRBJ2-1, with a weak D call TRBD1 (5 bases). Germline loops: CDR1 KGHDR, CDR2 SFDVKD. The CDR3 sequence is 15 residues long. V lost 6 bases to trimming and J lost 0 bases, with 11 bases between them. The CDR3 bases are TGTGCCACCAGTCCGCAGGGCAGCTCCTACAATGAGCAGTTCTTC. This encodes CATSPQGSSYNEQFF.